This T cell receptor beta chain was recorded in a study of memory CD4+ T cells and cytomegalovirus serostatus. The V and J ends lost 2 bases and 0 bases respectively, with 11 bases between them. CDR1 KGHSH and CDR2 LQKENI come from the germline V gene. This CDR3 has 16 residues. Repertoires were generated with immunoSEQ multiplex PCR, while TCRdb's copy carries only in-frame clones and drops some. This sample has about 92,000 clones, with 75% to 90% found just once. Single viable CD3+CD4+CD8-CD45RO+ cells were sorted as the memory CD4+ T cells. The chain recombines TRBV18 with TRBJ1-5; D unresolved. The sequence derives from an adult in good health and CMV-seropositive. The sequenced sample was memory CD4+ T cells from blood. The CDR3 region has the DNA TGTGCCAGCTCACCAGGGCAGCAGAATAGCAATCAGCCCCAGCATTTT. Amino acid sequence: CASSPGQQNSNQPQHF.